The 5 T cell receptor beta chains reported below all come from one sample, sequenced in a study of T cells in Graves' hyperthyroidism and ophthalmopathy. Amplification of TCR beta CDR3 regions used RNA as the template. HTBI primers drove first-round RT-PCR of the TCR CDR3. Via MiXCR, TCRdb re-called the multiplex PCR reads, giving one row per CDR3 protein. Of 500,000 to 650,000 distinct CDR3 sequences in the sample, around 15% were seen once. Sequenced: blood. The origin of the receptors is a woman aged 40-49 years with Graves' hyperthyroidism.

This clonotype appeared many times. This chain joins TRBV2 and TRBJ2-2; tentatively, D is TRBD2 (5 bases). V shed 8 bases and J shed 0 bases, with 16 bases lying between them. Germline V CDR1 and CDR2: SNHLY, FYNNEI. CDR3 size: 16 residues. The CDR3 is CASASPRLPNTGELFF. In DNA form, the CDR3 reads TGTGCCAGCGCGTCCCCTCGACTACCGAACACCGGGGAGCTGTTTTTT.

This clonotype was seen many times. J is TRBJ2-4 and V is TRBV7-9, with TRBD1 identical over 12 bases. The CDR3 totals 18 residues. Trimming removed 5 bases from V and 0 bases from J; junction bases left unmatched: 8. Germline values: CDR1 SEHNR, CDR2 FQNEAQ (reference sequence). The CDR3 here is CASSPGTGGLIAKNIQYF. The CDR3, as DNA: TGTGCCAGCAGCCCAGGGACAGGGGGCTTAATAGCCAAAAACATTCAGTACTTC.

This clonotype was seen more than once but under ten times. The rearrangement joins TRBV19 to TRBJ1-1, with TRBD1 as a possible D gene (5 bases). Trimming removed 3 bases from V and 6 bases from J, with 14 bases in between. Germline CDR1 is LNHDA and CDR2 is SQIVND (reference sequence). There are 14 residues in the CDR3. CDR3 sequence (DNA): TGTGCCAGTAGTATGTCCGGGGGGATCGCTGAAGCTTTCTTT. Translating it yields CASSMSGGIAEAFF.

This clonotype was seen repeatedly, ten times or more. J is TRBJ1-2 and V is TRBV5-1; D uncertain. The CDR3 is 14 amino acids. Germline V lookup: CDR1 SGHRS, CDR2 YFSETQ. Trimming left V 0 bases short and J 4 bases short, with 10 bases between. The CDR3 is CASSLAPATYGYTF. CDR3 nucleotides: TGCGCCAGCAGCTTGGCGCCAGCCACCTATGGCTACACCTTC.

This clonotype occurred a few times. CDR3 region: CASSFYGLAGAPGQETQYF. For the CDR3, the DNA is TGTGCCAGCAGTTTTTACGGACTAGCGGGAGCTCCGGGGCAAGAGACCCAGTACTTC. The gene calls are TRBV6-1 and TRBJ2-5, with 13 nucleotides matching TRBD2. The CDR3 covers 19 residues. The V gene's germline CDR1 is MNHNS and CDR2 SASEGT. The V gene end was trimmed by 5 bases and the J gene end by 2 bases; junction bases not matched to a gene: 14.